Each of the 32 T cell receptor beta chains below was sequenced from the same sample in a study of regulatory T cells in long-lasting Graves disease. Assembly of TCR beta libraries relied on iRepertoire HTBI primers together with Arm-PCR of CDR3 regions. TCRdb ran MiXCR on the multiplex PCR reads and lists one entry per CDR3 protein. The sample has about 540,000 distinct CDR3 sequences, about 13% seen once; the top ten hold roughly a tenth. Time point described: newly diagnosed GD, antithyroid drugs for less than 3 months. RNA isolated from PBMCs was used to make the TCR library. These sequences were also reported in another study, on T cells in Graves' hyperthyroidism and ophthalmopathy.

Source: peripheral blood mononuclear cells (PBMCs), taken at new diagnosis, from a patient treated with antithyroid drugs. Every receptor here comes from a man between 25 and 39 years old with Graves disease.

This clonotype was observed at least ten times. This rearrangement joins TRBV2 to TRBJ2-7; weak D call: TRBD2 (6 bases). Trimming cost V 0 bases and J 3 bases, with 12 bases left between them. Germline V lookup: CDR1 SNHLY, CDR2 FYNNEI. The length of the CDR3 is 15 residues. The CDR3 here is CASSEAIAAYYEQYF. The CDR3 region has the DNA TGTGCCAGCAGTGAAGCGATAGCGGCCTACTACGAGCAGTACTTC. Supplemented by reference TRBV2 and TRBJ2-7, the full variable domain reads EPEVTQTPSHQVTQMGQEVILRCVPISNHLYFYWYRQILGQKVEFLVSFYNNEISEKSEIFDDQFSVERPDGSNFTLKIRSTKLEDSAMYFCASSEAIAAYYEQYFGPGTRLTVT.

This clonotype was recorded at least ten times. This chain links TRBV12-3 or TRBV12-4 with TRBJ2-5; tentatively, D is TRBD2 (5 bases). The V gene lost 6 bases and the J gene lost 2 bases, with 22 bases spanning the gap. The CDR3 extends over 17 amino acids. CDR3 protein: CASRPDAVLDPQETQYF. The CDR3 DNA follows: TGTGCCAGCAGACCAGACGCGGTACTAGACCCACAAGAGACCCAGTACTTC.

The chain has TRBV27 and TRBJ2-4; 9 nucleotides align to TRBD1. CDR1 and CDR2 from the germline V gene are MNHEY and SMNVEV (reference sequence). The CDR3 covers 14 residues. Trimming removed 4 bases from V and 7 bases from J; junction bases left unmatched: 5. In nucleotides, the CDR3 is TGTGCCAGCAGTTATGACAGGGGGAACAACATTCAGTACTTC. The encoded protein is CASSYDRGNNIQYF.

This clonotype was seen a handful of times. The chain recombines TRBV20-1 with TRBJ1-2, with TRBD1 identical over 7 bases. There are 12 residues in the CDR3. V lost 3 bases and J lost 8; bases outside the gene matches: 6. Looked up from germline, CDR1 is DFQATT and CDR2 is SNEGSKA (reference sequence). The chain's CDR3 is CSASFRGNGYTF. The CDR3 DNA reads TGCAGTGCTAGCTTCAGGGGGAACGGCTACACCTTC.

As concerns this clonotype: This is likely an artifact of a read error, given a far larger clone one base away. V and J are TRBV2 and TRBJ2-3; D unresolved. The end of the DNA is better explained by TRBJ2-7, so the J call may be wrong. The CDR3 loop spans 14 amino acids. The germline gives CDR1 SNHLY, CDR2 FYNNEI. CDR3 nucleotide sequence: TGTGCCAGCAGAGCAGACAAGGCCTCGTGGGAGCAGTACTTC. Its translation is CASRADKASWEQYF.

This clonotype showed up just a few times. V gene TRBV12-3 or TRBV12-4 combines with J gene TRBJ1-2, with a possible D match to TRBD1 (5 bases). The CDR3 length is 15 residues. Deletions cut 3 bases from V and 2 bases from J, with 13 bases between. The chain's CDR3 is CASSLAFQGNYGYTF. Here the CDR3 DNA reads TGTGCCAGCAGTTTGGCCTTTCAGGGAAACTATGGCTACACCTTC.

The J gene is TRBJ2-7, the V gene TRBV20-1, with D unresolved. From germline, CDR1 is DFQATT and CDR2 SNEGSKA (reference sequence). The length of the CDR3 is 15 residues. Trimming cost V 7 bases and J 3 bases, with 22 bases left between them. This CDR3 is CSGSNSREVVYEQYF. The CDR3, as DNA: TGCAGTGGGTCGAACTCTAGAGAGGTAGTCTACGAGCAGTACTTC.

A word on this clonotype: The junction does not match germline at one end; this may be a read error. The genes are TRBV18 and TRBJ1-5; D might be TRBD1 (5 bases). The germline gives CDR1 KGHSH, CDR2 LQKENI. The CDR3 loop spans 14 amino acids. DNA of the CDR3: TGTGCCAGCCCACCACCGGGACCTTCCCAGCCCCAGCATTTT. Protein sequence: CASPPPGPSQPQHF.

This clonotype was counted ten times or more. The CDR3 nucleotides read TGTGCCAGCGCCACCCTCTGGGGACAGCCCAGGAATGAGCAGTTCTTC. It is translated as CASATLWGQPRNEQFF. J is TRBJ2-1 and V is TRBV6-1, with TRBD1 matching over 7 bases. Trimming removed 8 bases from V and 7 bases from J; junction bases left unmatched: 17. The germline V gene has CDR1 MNHNS and CDR2 SASEGT. The CDR3 runs to 16 residues.

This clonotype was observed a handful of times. DNA of the CDR3: TGTGCCAGCAGCACAGGAGCGGGAGGACCTAGCTCCTACGAGCAGTACTTC. Translating gives CASSTGAGGPSSYEQYF. This chain connects TRBV11-3 to TRBJ2-7; 9 bases fit TRBD2. Germline V gene lookup returns CDR1 SGHNT and CDR2 YENEEA. CDR3 size: 17 residues. The V segment lost 5 bases and the J segment 0 bases; nucleotides outside the gene matches: 11.

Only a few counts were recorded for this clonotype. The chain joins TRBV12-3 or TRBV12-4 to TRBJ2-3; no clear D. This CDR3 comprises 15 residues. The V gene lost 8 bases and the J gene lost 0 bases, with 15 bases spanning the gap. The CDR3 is CASASRGSSTDTQYF. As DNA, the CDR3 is TGTGCCAGCGCCTCGAGAGGCTCTAGCACAGATACGCAGTATTTT.

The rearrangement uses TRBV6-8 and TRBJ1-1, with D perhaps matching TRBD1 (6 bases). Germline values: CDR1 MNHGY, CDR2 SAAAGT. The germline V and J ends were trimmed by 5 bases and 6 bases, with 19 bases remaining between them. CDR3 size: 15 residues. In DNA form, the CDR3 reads TGTGCCAGCAGTGAATGGCAGGCAGGGGTCCCTGAAGCTTTCTTT. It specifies CASSEWQAGVPEAFF.

The DNA of the CDR3 is TGTGCCAGCAGCTTAGGGGGGTCCTTTACTGGGGCCAACGTCCTGACTTTC. Translation: CASSLGGSFTGANVLTF. The V call is TRBV11-3, the J call TRBJ2-6, with D perhaps being TRBD1 or TRBD2 (5 bases each). Germline CDR1 SGHNT, CDR2 YENEEA. CDR3 size: 17 residues. The germline V and J ends were trimmed by 1 base and 2 bases, with 12 bases remaining between them.

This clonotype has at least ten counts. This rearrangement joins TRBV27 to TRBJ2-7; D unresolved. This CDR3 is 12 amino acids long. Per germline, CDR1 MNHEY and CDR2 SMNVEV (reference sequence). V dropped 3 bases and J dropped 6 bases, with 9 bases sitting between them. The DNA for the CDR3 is TGTGCCAGCAGTTTCCTTACGGGCGAGCAGTACTTC. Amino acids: CASSFLTGEQYF.

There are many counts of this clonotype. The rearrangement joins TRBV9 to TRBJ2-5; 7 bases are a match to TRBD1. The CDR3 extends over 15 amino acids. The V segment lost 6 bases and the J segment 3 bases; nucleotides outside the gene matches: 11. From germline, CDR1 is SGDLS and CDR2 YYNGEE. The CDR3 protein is CASTSSGTEKETQYF. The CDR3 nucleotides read TGTGCCAGCACTTCCTCCGGGACAGAGAAAGAGACCCAGTACTTC.

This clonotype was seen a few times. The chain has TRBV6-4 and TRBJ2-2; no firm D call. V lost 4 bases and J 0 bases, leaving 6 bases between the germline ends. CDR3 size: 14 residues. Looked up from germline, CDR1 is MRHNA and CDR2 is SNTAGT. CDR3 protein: CASSGLANTGELFF. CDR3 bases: TGTGCCAGCAGTGGTTTAGCGAACACCGGGGAGCTGTTTTTT.

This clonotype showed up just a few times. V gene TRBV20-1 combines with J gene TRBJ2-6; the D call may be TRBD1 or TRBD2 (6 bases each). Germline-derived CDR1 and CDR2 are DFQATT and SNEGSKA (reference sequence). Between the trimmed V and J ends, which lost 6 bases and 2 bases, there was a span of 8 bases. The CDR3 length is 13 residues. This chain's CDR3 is CSAGGTGANVLTF. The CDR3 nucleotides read TGCAGTGCAGGGGGGACTGGGGCCAACGTCCTGACTTTC.

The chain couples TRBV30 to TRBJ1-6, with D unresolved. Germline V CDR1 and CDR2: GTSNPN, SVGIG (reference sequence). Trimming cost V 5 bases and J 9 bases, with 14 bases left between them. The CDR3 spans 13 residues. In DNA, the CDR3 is TGTGCCTGGGCCCGTGGGGTGGGTTCACCCCTCCACTTT. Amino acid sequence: CAWARGVGSPLHF.

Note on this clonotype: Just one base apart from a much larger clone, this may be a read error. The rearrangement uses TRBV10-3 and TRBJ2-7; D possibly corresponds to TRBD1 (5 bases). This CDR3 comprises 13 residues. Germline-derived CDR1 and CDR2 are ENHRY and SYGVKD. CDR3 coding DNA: TGTGCCATCAGCGTCGACAGATCCTGCGAGCAGTACTTC. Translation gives CAISVDRSCEQYF.

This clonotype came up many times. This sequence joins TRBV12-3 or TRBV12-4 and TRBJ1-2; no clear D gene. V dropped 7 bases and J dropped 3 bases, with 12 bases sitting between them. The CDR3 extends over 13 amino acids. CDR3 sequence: CASNAGPDYGYTF. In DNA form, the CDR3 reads TGTGCCAGCAATGCGGGCCCCGACTATGGCTACACCTTC.

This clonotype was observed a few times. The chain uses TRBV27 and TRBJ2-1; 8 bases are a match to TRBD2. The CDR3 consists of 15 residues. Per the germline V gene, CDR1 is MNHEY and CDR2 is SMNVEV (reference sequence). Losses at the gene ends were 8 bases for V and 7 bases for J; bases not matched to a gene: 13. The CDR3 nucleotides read TGTGCCAGCGAAAAACTAGCGGAAGTGGGGAATGAGCAGTTCTTC. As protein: CASEKLAEVGNEQFF.

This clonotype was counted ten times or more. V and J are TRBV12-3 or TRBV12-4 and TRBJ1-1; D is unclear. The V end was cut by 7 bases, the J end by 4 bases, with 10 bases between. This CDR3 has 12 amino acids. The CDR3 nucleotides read TGTGCCAGCAAGCCCCCGGCCACTGAAGCTTTCTTT. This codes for CASKPPATEAFF.

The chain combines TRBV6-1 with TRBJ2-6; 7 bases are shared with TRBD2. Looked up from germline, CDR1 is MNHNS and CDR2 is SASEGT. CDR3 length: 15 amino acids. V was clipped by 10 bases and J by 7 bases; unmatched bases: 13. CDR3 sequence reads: CATTPGGIAANVLTF. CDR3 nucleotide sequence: TGTGCCACCACCCCGGGGGGAATCGCCGCCAACGTCCTGACTTTC.

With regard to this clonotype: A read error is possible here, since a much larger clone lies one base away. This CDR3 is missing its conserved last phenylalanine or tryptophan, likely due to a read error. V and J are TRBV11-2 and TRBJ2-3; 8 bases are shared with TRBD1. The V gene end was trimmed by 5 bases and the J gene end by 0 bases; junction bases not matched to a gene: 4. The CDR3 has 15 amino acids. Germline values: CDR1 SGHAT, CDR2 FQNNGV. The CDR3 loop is CASSIRDRSTDTQYL. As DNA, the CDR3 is TGTGCCAGCAGCATAAGGGACAGGAGCACAGATACGCAGTATCTT.

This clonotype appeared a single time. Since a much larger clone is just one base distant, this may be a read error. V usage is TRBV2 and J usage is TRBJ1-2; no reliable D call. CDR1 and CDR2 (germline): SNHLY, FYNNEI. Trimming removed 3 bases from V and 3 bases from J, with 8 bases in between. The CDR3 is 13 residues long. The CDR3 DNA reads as TGTGCCAGCAGTGATGGAGGCGACTATGGCTACACCTTC. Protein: CASSDGGDYGYTF.

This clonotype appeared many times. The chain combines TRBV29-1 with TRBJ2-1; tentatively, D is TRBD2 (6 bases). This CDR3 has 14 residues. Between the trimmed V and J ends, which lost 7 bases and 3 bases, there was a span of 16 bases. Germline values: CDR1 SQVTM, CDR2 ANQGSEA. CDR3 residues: CSANAGLDYNEQFF. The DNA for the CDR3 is TGCAGCGCAAACGCGGGACTGGACTACAATGAGCAGTTCTTC.

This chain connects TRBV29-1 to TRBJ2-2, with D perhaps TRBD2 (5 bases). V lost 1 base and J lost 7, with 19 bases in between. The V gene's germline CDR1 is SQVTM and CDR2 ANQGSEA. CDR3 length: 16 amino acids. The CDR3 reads CSVEGLGDGYGGELFF. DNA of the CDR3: TGCAGCGTTGAAGGGCTCGGGGATGGGTACGGCGGGGAGCTGTTTTTT.

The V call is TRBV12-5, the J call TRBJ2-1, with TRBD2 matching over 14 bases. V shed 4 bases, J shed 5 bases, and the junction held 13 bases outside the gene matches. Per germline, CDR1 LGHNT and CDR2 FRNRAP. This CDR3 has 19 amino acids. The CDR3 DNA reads TGTGCTAGTGGTTGGCCGACTAGCGGGAGGGCCCGAGTCCACAATGAGCAGTTCTTC. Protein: CASGWPTSGRARVHNEQFF.

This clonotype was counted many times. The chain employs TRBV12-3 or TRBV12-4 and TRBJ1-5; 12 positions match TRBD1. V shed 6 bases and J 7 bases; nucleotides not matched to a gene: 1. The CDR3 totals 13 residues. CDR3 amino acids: CASRGTGGQPQHF. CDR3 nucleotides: TGTGCCAGCAGGGGGACAGGGGGCCAGCCCCAGCATTTT.

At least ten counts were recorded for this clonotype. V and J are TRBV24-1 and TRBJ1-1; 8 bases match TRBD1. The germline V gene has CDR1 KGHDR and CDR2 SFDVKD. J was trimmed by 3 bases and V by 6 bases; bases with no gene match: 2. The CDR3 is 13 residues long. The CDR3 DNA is TGTGCCACCAGTTTGACAGGGGACACTGAAGCTTTCTTT. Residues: CATSLTGDTEAFF.

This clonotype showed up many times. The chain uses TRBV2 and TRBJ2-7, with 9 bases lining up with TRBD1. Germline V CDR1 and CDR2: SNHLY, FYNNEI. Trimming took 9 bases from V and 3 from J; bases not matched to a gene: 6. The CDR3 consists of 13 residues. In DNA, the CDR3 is TGTGCCAGTACGCTGACAGGGGGCTACGAGCAGTACTTC. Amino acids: CASTLTGGYEQYF.

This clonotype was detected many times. In nucleotides, the CDR3 is TGTGCCACCAGTGACCCGGGACTAGCGTCCTACAATGAGCAGTTCTTC. Protein sequence: CATSDPGLASYNEQFF. V usage is TRBV24-1 and J usage is TRBJ2-1; 10 bases agree with TRBD2. Germline V gives CDR1 KGHDR, CDR2 SFDVKD. Trimming at V came to 4 bases and at J to 1 base, leaving 3 bases not matched to a gene. The CDR3 runs 16 residues.